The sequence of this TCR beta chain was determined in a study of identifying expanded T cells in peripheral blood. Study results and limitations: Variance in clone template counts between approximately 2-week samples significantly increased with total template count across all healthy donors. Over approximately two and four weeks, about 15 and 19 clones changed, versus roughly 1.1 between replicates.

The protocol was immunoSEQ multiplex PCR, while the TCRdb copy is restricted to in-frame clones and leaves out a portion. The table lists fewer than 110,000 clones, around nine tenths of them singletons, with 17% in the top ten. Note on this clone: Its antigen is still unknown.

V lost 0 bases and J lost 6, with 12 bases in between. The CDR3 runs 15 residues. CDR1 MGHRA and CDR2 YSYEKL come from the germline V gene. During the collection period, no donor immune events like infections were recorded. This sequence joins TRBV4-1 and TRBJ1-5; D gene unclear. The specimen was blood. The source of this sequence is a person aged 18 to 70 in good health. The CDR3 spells CASSQEGGFGQPQHF. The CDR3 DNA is TGCGCCAGCAGCCAAGAAGGAGGTTTCGGTCAGCCCCAGCATTTT.